This TCR beta chain came from a study of control samples from healthy donors and cancer patients. The V end was cut by 2 bases, the J end by 0 bases, with 11 bases between. This CDR3 has 15 amino acids. Germline CDR1 is MNHEY and CDR2 is SVGEGT. Assay used: immunoSEQ multiplex PCR; TCRdb lists only in-frame clones, some missing. The table lists some 100,000 clones, around three quarters of them singletons. The chain links TRBV6-2 or TRBV6-3 to TRBJ2-7; D not certain. Sequenced sample: blood. The TCR was taken from a woman in her twenties or thirties in good health. CDR3 region: CASSYGPPPSYEQYF. CDR3 coding DNA: TGTGCCAGCAGTTACGGGCCGCCTCCCTCCTACGAGCAGTACTTC.